This T cell receptor beta chain was recorded in a study of T cells after posttransplantation cyclophosphamide. Sequenced by immunoSEQ multiplex PCR; TCRdb stores in-frame clones only, minus some. The top ten hold less than 3.5% of the sample, which has approximately 47,000 clones, around 94% seen once. The CDR3 totals 13 residues. V lost 4 bases and J lost 5, with 11 bases in between. Germline V gives CDR1 MGHDK, CDR2 SYGVNS. The receptor comes from a woman between 50 and 59 years old in good health and a related stem cell transplant donor. Sequenced material: PBMCs. The chain has TRBV25-1 and TRBJ1-1; D possibly corresponds to TRBD1 (6 bases). The CDR3 bases are TGTGCCAGCAGTGGAGCAGGGGTTACTGAAGCTTTCTTT. This translates into CASSGAGVTEAFF.